A selection of T cell receptor beta chains follows, all from one sample in a study of human T cells and chemical hapten exposure. One entry per CDR3 protein, called by TCRdb with MiXCR from the RACE reads. The sample consists of 300,000 to 450,000 distinct CDR3 sequences, 5.1% of them appearing once. Sequencing was performed on whole blood, taken in connection with sensitization to the hapten diphenylcyclopropenone (DPC). These receptors were collected from a woman aged 50 to 60 with alopecia areata. Some clones in this sample may be carry-over from other donors' samples. Each CDR3 is given with its conserved first and last residue. The D gene is left open where the match is weak. A row's size may be missing; if present it is once, few, many or a size class.

J: TRBJ1-2; size: .; D: TRBD1; V: TRBV20-1; DNA: TGCAGTGCGGGCCGAGGAGCAGGGGGAAATGGCTACACCTTC; CDR3: CSAGRGAGGNGYTF
J: TRBJ1-4; size: .; D: .; V: TRBV3-1; DNA: TGTGCCAGCAGCCTCAACCCAACAGCAACTAATGAAAAACTGCTTTTT; CDR3: CASSLNPTATNEKLLF
J: TRBJ2-2; size: many; D: .; V: TRBV20-1; DNA: TGCAGTGCTTCGATTGACACCGGGGAGCTGTTTTTT; CDR3: CSASIDTGELFF
J: TRBJ1-1; size: many; D: .; V: TRBV27; DNA: TGTGCCAGCAGTTTTTATACAGGAAGGAACACTGAAGCTTTCTTT; CDR3: CASSFYTGRNTEAFF
J: TRBJ2-1; size: .; D: .; V: TRBV29-1; DNA: TGCAGCGTTGAAGGTCAGGAAAGCTCCTACAATGAGCAGTTCTTC; CDR3: CSVEGQESSYNEQFF
J: TRBJ2-1; size: few; D: .; V: TRBV5-1; DNA: TGCGCCAGCAGCTTCCAGGGCCAAGGGTCCTACAATGAGCAGTTCTTC; CDR3: CASSFQGQGSYNEQFF
J: TRBJ2-5; size: many; D: .; V: TRBV3-1; DNA: TGTGCCAGCAGCCAAGATCTGGCCGTAGAGACCCAGTACTTC; CDR3: CASSQDLAVETQYF
J: TRBJ1-3; size: few; D: .; V: TRBV20-1; DNA: TGCAGTGCTAGAGATCCGGCCGGGAGGGGAAACACCATATATTTT; CDR3: CSARDPAGRGNTIYF
J: TRBJ2-6; size: .; D: .; V: TRBV5-1; DNA: TGCGCCGGCAGTCAGGACTCTGGGGCCAACGTCCTGACTTTC; CDR3: CAGSQDSGANVLTF
J: TRBJ1-1; size: many; D: TRBD1; V: TRBV5-1; DNA: TGCGCCAGCAGCCGGATGGAGGGGGCAGTAGGCACTGAAGCTTTCTTT; CDR3: CASSRMEGAVGTEAFF
J: TRBJ2-1; size: few; D: TRBD2; V: TRBV4-1; DNA: TGCGCCAGCAGCCAAGTTTCCGCCGGGGGGGGATCCTACAATGAGCAGTTCTTC; CDR3: CASSQVSAGGGSYNEQFF
J: TRBJ2-7; size: few; D: TRBD1; V: TRBV20-1; DNA: TGCAGTGCGAGCCCCGTCAGGGGGCGCGCCTACGAGCAGTACTTC; CDR3: CSASPVRGRAYEQYF
J: TRBJ1-1; size: .; D: .; V: TRBV12-3/TRBV12-4; DNA: TGTGCCAGCAGTATCGGGATCTCGGGTCCTGAAGCTTTCTTT; CDR3: CASSIGISGPEAFF
J: TRBJ2-5; size: many; D: TRBD1; V: TRBV12-3/TRBV12-4; DNA: TGTGCCAGCAGGAAGGACAGGGTTTTTGAAGAGACCCAGTACTTC; CDR3: CASRKDRVFEETQYF
J: TRBJ2-7; size: many; D: .; V: TRBV28; DNA: TGTGCCAGCAGTTTCCCGAAGGGGAAAGCCTACGAGCAGTACTTC; CDR3: CASSFPKGKAYEQYF
J: TRBJ2-7; size: many; D: TRBD2; V: TRBV6-6; DNA: TGTGCCAGCAGTTACAAGGCGGGAGGGGGCGGCGAGCAGTACTTC; CDR3: CASSYKAGGGGEQYF
J: TRBJ1-3; size: many; D: TRBD1; V: TRBV6-5; DNA: TGTGCCAGCAGCCAGGACAGGGGATTTGGAAACACCATATATTTT; CDR3: CASSQDRGFGNTIYF
J: TRBJ2-2; size: few; D: .; V: TRBV12-3/TRBV12-4; DNA: TGTGCCAGCAGAAATACAGGGAGGCCAGGGATCGGGGAGCTGTTTTTT; CDR3: CASRNTGRPGIGELFF
J: TRBJ1-5; size: many; D: .; V: TRBV27; DNA: TGTGCCAGCAGCCCAACCGGCCCCCTAGATCAGCCCCAGCATTTT; CDR3: CASSPTGPLDQPQHF
J: TRBJ2-1; size: many; D: .; V: TRBV29-1; DNA: TGCAGCGTTGAAAGCTACAATGAGCAGTTCTTC; CDR3: CSVESYNEQFF
J: TRBJ2-5; size: many; D: TRBD2; V: TRBV4-2; DNA: TGTGCCAGCAGCCAACTGGCGGGAGGCCTACAAGAGACCCAGTACTTC; CDR3: CASSQLAGGLQETQYF
J: TRBJ1-1; size: .; D: .; V: TRBV4-1; DNA: TGCGCCAGCAGCCAAGAAGGCAGGGGAGGCACTGAAGCTTTCTTT; CDR3: CASSQEGRGGTEAFF
J: TRBJ2-1; size: many; D: .; V: TRBV9; DNA: TGTGCCAGCAGCGTAGTACAAGACGAGCAGTTCTTC; CDR3: CASSVVQDEQFF
J: TRBJ1-5; size: .; D: .; V: TRBV20-1; DNA: TGCAGTGCTAGGGACCGGGACTTGGGCAATCAGCCCCAGCATTTT; CDR3: CSARDRDLGNQPQHF
J: TRBJ2-5; size: .; D: TRBD2; V: TRBV5-1; DNA: TGCGCCAGCAGCTCCATAGCGGGGGGCCGCCAAGAGACCCAGTACTTC; CDR3: CASSSIAGGRQETQYF
J: TRBJ2-6; size: .; D: .; V: TRBV15; DNA: TGTGCCACCAGCAGAGGCGACAGGTCTTTCTCTGGGGCCAACGTCCTGACTTTC; CDR3: CATSRGDRSFSGANVLTF
J: TRBJ2-1; size: few; D: .; V: TRBV24-1; DNA: TGTGCCACCAGTGACCCCCTGGGCGATGAGCAGTTCTTC; CDR3: CATSDPLGDEQFF
J: TRBJ2-7; size: .; D: .; V: TRBV20-1; DNA: TGCAGTGCTAGGGTAATAAACGAGCAGTACTTC; CDR3: CSARVINEQYF
J: TRBJ1-1; size: few; D: .; V: TRBV5-1; DNA: TGCGCCAGCAGCTTGGGGGCCAGACAGAACACTGAAGCTTTCTTT; CDR3: CASSLGARQNTEAFF
J: TRBJ2-2; size: few; D: .; V: TRBV5-4; DNA: TGTGCCAGCCGCCCAGACGGGAGCAGGGCCACCGGGGAGCTGTTTTTT; CDR3: CASRPDGSRATGELFF
J: TRBJ2-1; size: many; D: .; V: TRBV7-6; DNA: TGTGCCAGCAGGACCGGGAGTAGTCTCAATGAGCAGTTCTTC; CDR3: CASRTGSSLNEQFF
J: TRBJ1-1; size: many; D: .; V: TRBV18; DNA: TGTGCCAGCTCACCACCAGGGGTCTCTCCTGAAGCTTTCTTT; CDR3: CASSPPGVSPEAFF
J: TRBJ2-7; size: many; D: .; V: TRBV12-3/TRBV12-4; DNA: TGTGCCAGCAGTTTATCCGGGCAGGGTAGAAACGAGCAGTACTTC; CDR3: CASSLSGQGRNEQYF
J: TRBJ2-7; size: many; D: TRBD1; V: TRBV18; DNA: TGTGCCAGCTCAACCGGGACAGGGGGCATGTACGAGCAGTACTTC; CDR3: CASSTGTGGMYEQYF
J: TRBJ2-3; size: .; D: .; V: TRBV5-6; DNA: TGTGCCAGCAGATTGGCTAGCCAATCCGGCACAGATACGCAGTATTTT; CDR3: CASRLASQSGTDTQYF
J: TRBJ2-3; size: few; D: .; V: TRBV7-2; DNA: TGTGCCAGCAGCTTACAGGCGGATTCCACAGATACGCAGTATTTT; CDR3: CASSLQADSTDTQYF
J: TRBJ1-6; size: few; D: TRBD1; V: TRBV28; DNA: TGTGCCAGCAGTCTACAGGGGGCTATTGGTTCACCCCTCCACTTT; CDR3: CASSLQGAIGSPLHF
J: TRBJ1-1; size: many; D: .; V: TRBV27; DNA: TGTGCCAGCAGCTGGGGAGTAGGCACTGAAGCTTTCTTT; CDR3: CASSWGVGTEAFF
J: TRBJ2-7; size: many; D: .; V: TRBV28; DNA: TGTGCCAGCAGCCCTGGGGGGGCTCGGCCCCACGAGCAGTACTTC; CDR3: CASSPGGARPHEQYF
J: TRBJ1-2; size: .; D: TRBD1; V: TRBV29-1; DNA: TGCAGCGTTTCCGGGACAGGGATGAGAGGCTACACCTTC; CDR3: CSVSGTGMRGYTF
J: TRBJ2-1; size: .; D: TRBD1; V: TRBV6-5; DNA: TGTGCCAGCACAGATACAGGGGGGAGCTACAATGAGCAGTTCTTC; CDR3: CASTDTGGSYNEQFF
J: TRBJ2-1; size: many; D: .; V: TRBV18; DNA: TGTGCCAGCTCACCACGGGGGGTTGATGAGCAGTTCTTC; CDR3: CASSPRGVDEQFF
J: TRBJ2-3; size: many; D: .; V: TRBV5-6; DNA: TGTGCCAGCAGCTTGAAGAGACTAGTATCAGGCCCAGATACGCAGTATTTT; CDR3: CASSLKRLVSGPDTQYF
J: TRBJ2-5; size: many; D: .; V: TRBV6-2/TRBV6-3; DNA: TGTGCCAGCAGTCCCCGGGGCGAAGAGACCCAGTACTTC; CDR3: CASSPRGEETQYF
J: TRBJ2-2; size: many; D: .; V: TRBV3-1; DNA: TGTGCCAGCAGCCAAGATCTGACCCTCGGGCACACCGGGGAGCTGTTTTTT; CDR3: CASSQDLTLGHTGELFF
J: TRBJ1-1; size: many; D: .; V: TRBV4-1; DNA: TGCGCCAGCAGCCAAGATGGGCGGCGAGAAGCTTTCTTT; CDR3: CASSQDGRREAFF
J: TRBJ1-6; size: .; D: .; V: TRBV20-1; DNA: TGCAGTGCTGGTCGGGGTATGGATAATTCACCCCTCCACTTT; CDR3: CSAGRGMDNSPLHF
J: TRBJ2-1; size: .; D: .; V: TRBV14; DNA: TGTGCCAGCAGCCTGAGTTATCCCCGAGGGGTCTACAATGAGCAGTTCTTC; CDR3: CASSLSYPRGVYNEQFF
J: TRBJ2-1; size: .; D: TRBD1; V: TRBV15; DNA: TGTGCCACCAGCAGTAGCCGGACAGGGTACCATGAGCAGTTCTTC; CDR3: CATSSSRTGYHEQFF
J: TRBJ1-1; size: many; D: .; V: TRBV7-9; DNA: TGTGCCAGCAGCTTAGAAGCGCCGCCAGCTTTCTTT; CDR3: CASSLEAPPAFF
J: TRBJ2-3; size: .; D: .; V: TRBV6-5; DNA: TGTGCCAGCAGTTATGCCCCTTACACAGATACGCAGTATTTT; CDR3: CASSYAPYTDTQYF
J: TRBJ2-7; size: .; D: TRBD2; V: TRBV27; DNA: TGTGCCAGCAGTTGGGCGTCTAGCGGCCTGAGCTCCTACGAGCAGTACTTC; CDR3: CASSWASSGLSSYEQYF
J: TRBJ1-2; size: many; D: TRBD1; V: TRBV5-4; DNA: TGTGCCACCCGAAAAATGGACAGGGGAGGCGGCTACACCTTC; CDR3: CATRKMDRGGGYTF
J: TRBJ1-6; size: .; D: TRBD1; V: TRBV12-3/TRBV12-4; DNA: TGTGCCAGCAGACTATACGGACAAGGGGGCGGTTCACCCCTCCACTTT; CDR3: CASRLYGQGGGSPLHF
J: TRBJ2-5; size: few; D: TRBD1; V: TRBV28; DNA: TGTGCCAGCAGTTCCCCGGGACAGCAAGAGACCCAGTACTTC; CDR3: CASSSPGQQETQYF